The clone carrying this TCR beta chain is medium-sized in the sample. Its antigen remains unknown. The sample is drawn from a study of spatial heterogeneity in lung cancer. Study overall: The study found that TCR transcript counts in tumor regions correlated strongly with a matched bulk RNA-seq T cell module score. Study-level points and caveats: The study found that expanded intratumoral alpha and beta TCR counts tracked tumor mutation counts. Expanded TCRs classified as ubiquitous or regional were counted, and these counts tracked ubiquitous and regional nonsynonymous mutations, respectively.

This CDR3 is 15 amino acids long. Germline V gives CDR1 SGHKS, CDR2 YYEKEE (reference sequence). Trimming removed 1 base from V and 7 bases from J, with 12 bases in between. TCR cDNA molecules each had a unique molecular identifier. Each CDR3 protein is one row after TCRdb ran MiXCR on the 5' RACE reads. The sample lists 950 to 1,100 distinct CDR3 sequences; about 22% were seen once. Time point indicated: sample taken at primary tumor resection. The donors were about 67 patients with non-small cell lung cancer that was early-stage and untreated. The chain combines TRBV5-5 with TRBJ1-6; no clear D. Sequenced here: lung tumor tissue, sampled at surgery. This TCR was recovered from a male donor with early-stage non-small cell lung cancer. The CDR3 protein is CASSLSRRVNSPLHF. CDR3 sequence (DNA): TGTGCCAGCAGCTTGTCCAGGAGGGTGAATTCACCCCTCCACTTT.